This T cell receptor beta chain appears in the sequencing data of a study of blood T cell repertoires in COVID-19. Study background: PBMCs, B-cell-depleted T cells, or T cells were the source of the cDNA or gDNA that made up the material.

This CDR3 is 14 amino acids long. Germline loops: CDR1 SEHNR, CDR2 FQNEAQ (reference sequence). Trimming removed 3 bases from V and 7 bases from J, with 15 bases in between. Each participant's cohort was designated according to participant-reported clinical history. Libraries were prepared by immunoSEQ multiplex PCR; TCRdb keeps only in-frame clonotypes and omits some of them. The table has about 260,000 clones, under 90% seen once; the top ten hold 4.1%. The chain joins TRBV7-9 to TRBJ1-1; the D gene is possibly TRBD1 (5 bases). What was sequenced was PBMCs or T cells enriched from blood (not recorded which). The clonotype comes from a man aged 30 to 39 with acute COVID-19. This chain's CDR3 is CASSLGQGWGEAFF. In DNA form, the CDR3 reads TGTGCCAGCAGCTTGGGCCAGGGATGGGGTGAAGCTTTCTTT.